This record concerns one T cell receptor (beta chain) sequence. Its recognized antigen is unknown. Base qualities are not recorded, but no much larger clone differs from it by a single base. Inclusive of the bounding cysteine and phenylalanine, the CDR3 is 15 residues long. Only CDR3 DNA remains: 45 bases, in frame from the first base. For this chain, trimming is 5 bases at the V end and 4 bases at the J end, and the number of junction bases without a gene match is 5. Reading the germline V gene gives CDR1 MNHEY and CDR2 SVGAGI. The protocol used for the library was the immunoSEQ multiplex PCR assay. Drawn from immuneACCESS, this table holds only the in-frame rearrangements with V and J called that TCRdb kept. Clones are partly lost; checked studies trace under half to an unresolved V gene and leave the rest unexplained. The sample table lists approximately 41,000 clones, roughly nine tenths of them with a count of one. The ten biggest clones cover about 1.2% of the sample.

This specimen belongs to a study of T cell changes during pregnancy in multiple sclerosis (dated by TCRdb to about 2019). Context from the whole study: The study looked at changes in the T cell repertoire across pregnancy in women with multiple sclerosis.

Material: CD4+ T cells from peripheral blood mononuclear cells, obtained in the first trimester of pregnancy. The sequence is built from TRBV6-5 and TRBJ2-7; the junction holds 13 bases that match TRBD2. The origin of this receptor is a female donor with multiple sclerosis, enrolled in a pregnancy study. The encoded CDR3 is CASSPRTSGRYEQYF. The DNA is TGTGCCAGCAGTCCCCGGACTAGCGGGAGATACGAGCAGTACTTC.